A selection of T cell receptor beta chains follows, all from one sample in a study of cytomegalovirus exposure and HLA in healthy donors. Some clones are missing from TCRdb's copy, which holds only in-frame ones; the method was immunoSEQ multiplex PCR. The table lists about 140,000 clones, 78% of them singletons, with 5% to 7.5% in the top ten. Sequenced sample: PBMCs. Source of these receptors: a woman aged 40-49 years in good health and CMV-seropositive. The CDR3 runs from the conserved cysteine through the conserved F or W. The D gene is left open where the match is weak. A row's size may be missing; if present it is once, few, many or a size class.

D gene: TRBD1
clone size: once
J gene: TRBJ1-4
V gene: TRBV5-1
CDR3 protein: CASSRTGDEKLFF
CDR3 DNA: TGCGCCAGCAGCAGGACAGGGGATGAAAAACTGTTTTTT

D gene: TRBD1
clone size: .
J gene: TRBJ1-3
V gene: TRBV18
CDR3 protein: CASSPRTGLGNTIYF
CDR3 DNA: TGTGCCAGCTCACCCCGGACAGGGCTAGGAAACACCATATATTTT

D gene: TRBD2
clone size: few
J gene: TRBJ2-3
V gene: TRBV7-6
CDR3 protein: CASSLEASGADTQYF
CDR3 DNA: TGTGCCAGCAGCTTAGAGGCTAGCGGGGCAGATACGCAGTATTTT

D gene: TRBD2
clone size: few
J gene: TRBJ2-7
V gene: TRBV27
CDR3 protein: CASSLSPLAGYYEQYF
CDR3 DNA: TGTGCCAGCAGTTTATCGCCACTAGCGGGATACTACGAGCAGTACTTC

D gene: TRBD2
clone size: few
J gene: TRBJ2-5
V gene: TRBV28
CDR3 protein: CASSLGLAGAETQYF
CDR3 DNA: TGTGCCAGCAGTTTAGGACTAGCGGGAGCAGAGACCCAGTACTTC

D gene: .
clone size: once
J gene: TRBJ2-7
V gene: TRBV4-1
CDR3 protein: CASSQDVAGRYEQYF
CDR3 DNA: TGCGCCAGCAGCCAAGATGTGGCGGGGAGGTACGAGCAGTACTTC

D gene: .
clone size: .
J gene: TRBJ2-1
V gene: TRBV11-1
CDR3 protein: CASSLLSGGYNEQFF
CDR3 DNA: TGTGCCAGCAGCTTACTTAGCGGAGGCTACAATGAGCAGTTCTTC

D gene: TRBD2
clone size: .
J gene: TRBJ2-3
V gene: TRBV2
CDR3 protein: CASSEGLADKTITDTQYF
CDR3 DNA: TGTGCCAGCAGTGAAGGGCTAGCGGACAAAACCATCACAGATACGCAGTATTTT

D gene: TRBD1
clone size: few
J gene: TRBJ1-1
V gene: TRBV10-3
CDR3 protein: CAIRQGAGTEAFF
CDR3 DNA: TGTGCCATCAGACAGGGGGCGGGCACTGAAGCTTTCTTT

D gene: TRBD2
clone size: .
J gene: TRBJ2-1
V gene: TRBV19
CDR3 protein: CASSISTASGRNEQFF
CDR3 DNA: TGTGCCAGTAGTATTTCTACGGCTAGCGGTCGCAATGAGCAGTTCTTC

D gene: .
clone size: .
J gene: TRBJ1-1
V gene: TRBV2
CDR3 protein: CASTPGGGAFF
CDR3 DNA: TGTGCCAGCACCCCGGGGGGGGGAGCTTTCTTT